This T cell receptor beta chain was found in a study of blood T cell repertoires in COVID-19. Using immunoSEQ multiplex PCR, the repertoire was profiled, and TCRdb retains in-frame clones only, with some absent. The sample shows about 93,000 clones, about 77% of them seen only once. The germline CDR1 and CDR2 sequences are SGHDT and YYEEEE. V was clipped by 3 bases and J by 5 bases; unmatched bases: 7. The CDR3 runs to 14 residues. Sequences were obtained from peripheral blood. The genes are TRBV5-6 and TRBJ1-1; 7 nucleotides agree with TRBD1. This receptor was obtained from a human donor in a cohort sampled during active COVID-19. As DNA, the CDR3 is TGTGCCAGCAGCTCCCACAGGGGAAAGACTGAAGCTTTCTTT. Translation: CASSSHRGKTEAFF.